This T cell receptor beta chain was captured by sequencing in a study of T cell changes during pregnancy in multiple sclerosis. The CDR3 is made up of 13 amino acids. The germline gives CDR1 SNHLY, CDR2 FYNNEI. V lost 5 bases to trimming and J lost 3 bases, with 10 bases between them. The data were produced by immunoSEQ multiplex PCR, yet TCRdb's version contains in-frame clones alone and is incomplete. The data show around 96,000 clones, approximately 95% seen once. The source of this sequence is a female donor in good health, enrolled as a control in a pregnancy study. V and J are TRBV2 and TRBJ2-5, with D perhaps matching TRBD1 (6 bases). The material was peripheral blood, obtained after pregnancy. CDR3 sequence (DNA): TGTGCCAGCAGTAATAACAGGGAAGAGACCCAGTACTTC. It encodes CASSNNREETQYF.